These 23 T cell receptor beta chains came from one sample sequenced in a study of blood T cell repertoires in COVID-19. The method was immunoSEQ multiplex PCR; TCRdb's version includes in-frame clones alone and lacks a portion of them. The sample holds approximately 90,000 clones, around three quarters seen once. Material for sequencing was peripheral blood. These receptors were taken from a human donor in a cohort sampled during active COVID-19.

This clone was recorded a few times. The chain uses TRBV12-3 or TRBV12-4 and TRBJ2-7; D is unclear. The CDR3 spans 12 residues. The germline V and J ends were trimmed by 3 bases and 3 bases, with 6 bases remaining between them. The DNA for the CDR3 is TGTGCCAGCAGTTTGACTTACTACGAGCAGTACTTC. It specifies CASSLTYYEQYF.

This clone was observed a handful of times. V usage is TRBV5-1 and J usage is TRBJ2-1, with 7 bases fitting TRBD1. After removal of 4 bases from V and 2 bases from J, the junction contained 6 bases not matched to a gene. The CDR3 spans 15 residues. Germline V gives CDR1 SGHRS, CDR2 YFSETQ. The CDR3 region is CASSPPGQTYNEQFF. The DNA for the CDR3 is TGCGCCAGCAGCCCCCCGGGACAGACCTACAATGAGCAGTTCTTC.

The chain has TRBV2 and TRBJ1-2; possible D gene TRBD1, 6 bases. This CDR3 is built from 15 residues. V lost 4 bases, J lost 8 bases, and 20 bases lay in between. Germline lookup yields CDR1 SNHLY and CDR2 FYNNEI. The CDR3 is CASSGIRVGGGGYTF. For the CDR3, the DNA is TGTGCCAGCAGTGGTATTCGGGTTGGGGGCGGCGGCTACACCTTC.

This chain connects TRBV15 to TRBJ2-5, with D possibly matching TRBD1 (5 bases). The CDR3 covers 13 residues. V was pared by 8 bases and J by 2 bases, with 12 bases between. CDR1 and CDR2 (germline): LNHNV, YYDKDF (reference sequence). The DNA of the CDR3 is TGTGCCACCGGACACTTTGTTCAAGAGACCCAGTACTTC. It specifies CATGHFVQETQYF.

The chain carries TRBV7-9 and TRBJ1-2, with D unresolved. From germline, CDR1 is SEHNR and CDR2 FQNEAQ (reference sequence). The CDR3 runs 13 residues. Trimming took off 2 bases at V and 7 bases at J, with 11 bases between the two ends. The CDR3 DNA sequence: TGTGCCAGCAGCTTATCACCCCGGAGTGGCTACACCTTC. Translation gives CASSLSPRSGYTF. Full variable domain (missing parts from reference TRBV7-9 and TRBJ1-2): DTGVSQNPRHKITKRGQNVTFRCDPISEHNRLYWYRQTLGQGPEFLTYFQNEAQLEKSRLLSDRFSAERPKGSFSTLEIQRTEQGDSAMYLCASSLSPRSGYTFGSGTRLTVV.

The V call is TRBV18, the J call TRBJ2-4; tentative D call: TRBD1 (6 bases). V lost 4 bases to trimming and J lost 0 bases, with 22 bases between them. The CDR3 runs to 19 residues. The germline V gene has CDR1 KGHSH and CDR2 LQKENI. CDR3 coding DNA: TGTGCCAGCTCACTAAACCCGGGACACCAACTTATAGCCAAAAACATTCAGTACTTC. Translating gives CASSLNPGHQLIAKNIQYF.

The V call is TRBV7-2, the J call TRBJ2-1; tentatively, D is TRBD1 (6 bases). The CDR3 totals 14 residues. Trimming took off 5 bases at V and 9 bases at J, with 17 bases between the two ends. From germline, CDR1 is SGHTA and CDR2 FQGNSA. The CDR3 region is CASSVLQGVGEQFF. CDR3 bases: TGTGCCAGCAGCGTCCTACAGGGAGTGGGTGAGCAGTTCTTC.

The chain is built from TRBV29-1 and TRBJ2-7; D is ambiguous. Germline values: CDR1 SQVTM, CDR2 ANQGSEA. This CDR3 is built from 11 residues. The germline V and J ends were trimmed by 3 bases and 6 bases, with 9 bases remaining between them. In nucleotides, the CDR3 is TGCAGCGTTGAGCGTGGTGGCGAGCAGTACTTC. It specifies CSVERGGEQYF.

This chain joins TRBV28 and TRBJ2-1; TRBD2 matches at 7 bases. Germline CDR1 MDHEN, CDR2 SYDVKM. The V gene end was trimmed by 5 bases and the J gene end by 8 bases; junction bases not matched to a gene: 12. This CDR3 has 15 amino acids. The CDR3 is CASSPLGEGVHEQFF. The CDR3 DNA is TGTGCCAGCAGTCCCTTGGGGGAGGGAGTCCATGAGCAGTTCTTC. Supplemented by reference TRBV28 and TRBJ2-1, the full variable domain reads DVKVTQSSRYLVKRTGEKVFLECVQDMDHENMFWYRQDPGLGLRLIYFSYDVKMKEKGDIPEGYSVSREKKERFSLILESASTNQTSMYLCASSPLGEGVHEQFFGPGTRLTVL.

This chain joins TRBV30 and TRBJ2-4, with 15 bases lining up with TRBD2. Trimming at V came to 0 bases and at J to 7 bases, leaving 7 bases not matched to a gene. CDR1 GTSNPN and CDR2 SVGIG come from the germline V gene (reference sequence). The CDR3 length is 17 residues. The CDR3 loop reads CAWSVGLAGGPGNIQYF. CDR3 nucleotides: TGTGCCTGGAGTGTAGGACTAGCGGGAGGGCCGGGGAACATTCAGTACTTC.

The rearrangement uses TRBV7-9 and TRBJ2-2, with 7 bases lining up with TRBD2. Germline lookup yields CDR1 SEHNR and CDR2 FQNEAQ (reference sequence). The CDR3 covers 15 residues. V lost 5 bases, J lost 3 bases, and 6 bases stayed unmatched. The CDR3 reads CASSPPSGDTGELFF. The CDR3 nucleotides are TGTGCCAGCAGCCCCCCTAGCGGCGACACCGGGGAGCTGTTTTTT.

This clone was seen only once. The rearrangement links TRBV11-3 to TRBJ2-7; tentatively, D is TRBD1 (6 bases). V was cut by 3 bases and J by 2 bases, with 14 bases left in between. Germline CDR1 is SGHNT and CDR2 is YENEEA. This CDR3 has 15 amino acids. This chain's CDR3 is CASSFSTGPPYEQYF. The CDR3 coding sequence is TGTGCCAGCAGCTTCTCGACAGGCCCCCCCTACGAGCAGTACTTC. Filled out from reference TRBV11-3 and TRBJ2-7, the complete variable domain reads EAGVVQSPRYKIIEKKQPVAFWCNPISGHNTLYWYLQNLGQGPELLIRYENEEAVDDSQLPKDRFSAERLKGVDSTLKIQPAELGDSAVYLCASSFSTGPPYEQYFGPGTRLTVT.

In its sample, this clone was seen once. CDR3 sequence: CASSFRTGAPGELFF. The DNA for the CDR3 is TGTGCCAGCAGCTTCCGGACAGGGGCTCCCGGGGAGCTGTTTTTT. The chain recombines TRBV7-9 with TRBJ2-2, with 9 positions matching TRBD1. The CDR3 totals 15 residues. CDR1 SEHNR and CDR2 FQNEAQ come from the germline V gene (reference sequence). The V segment lost 3 bases and the J segment 6 bases; nucleotides outside the gene matches: 5.

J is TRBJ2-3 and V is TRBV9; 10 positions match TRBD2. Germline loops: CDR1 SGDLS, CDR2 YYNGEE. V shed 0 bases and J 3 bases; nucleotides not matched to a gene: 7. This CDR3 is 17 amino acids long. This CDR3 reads CASSVEASGSITDTQYF. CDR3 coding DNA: TGTGCCAGCAGCGTAGAGGCTAGCGGGAGTATAACAGATACGCAGTATTTT.

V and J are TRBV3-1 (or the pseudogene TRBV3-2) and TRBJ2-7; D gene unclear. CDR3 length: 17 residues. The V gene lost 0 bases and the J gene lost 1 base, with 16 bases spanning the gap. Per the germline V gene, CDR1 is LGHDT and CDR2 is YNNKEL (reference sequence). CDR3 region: CASSQDRRSLFSYEQYF. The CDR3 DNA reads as TGTGCCAGCAGCCAAGATCGACGGAGTTTGTTTTCCTACGAGCAGTACTTC.

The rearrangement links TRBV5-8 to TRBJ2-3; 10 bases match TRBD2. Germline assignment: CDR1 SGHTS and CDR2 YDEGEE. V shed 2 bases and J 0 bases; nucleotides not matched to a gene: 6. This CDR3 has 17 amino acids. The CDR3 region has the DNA TGTGCCAGCAGCTTACTGGGGACTAGCGCCAGCACAGATACGCAGTATTTT. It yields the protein CASSLLGTSASTDTQYF. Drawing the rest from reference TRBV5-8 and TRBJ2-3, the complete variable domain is EAGVTQSPTHLIKTRGQQATLRCSPISGHTSVYWYQQALGLGLQFLLWYDEGEERNRGNFPPRFSGRQFPNYSSELNVNALELEDSALYLCASSLLGTSASTDTQYFGPGTRLTVL.

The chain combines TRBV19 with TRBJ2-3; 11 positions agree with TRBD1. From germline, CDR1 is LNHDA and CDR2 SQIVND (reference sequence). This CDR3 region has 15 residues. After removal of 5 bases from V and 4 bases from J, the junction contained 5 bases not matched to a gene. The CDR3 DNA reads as TGTGCCAGTAGTTCCAGGACAGGGGGCTCAGATACGCAGTATTTT. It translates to CASSSRTGGSDTQYF.

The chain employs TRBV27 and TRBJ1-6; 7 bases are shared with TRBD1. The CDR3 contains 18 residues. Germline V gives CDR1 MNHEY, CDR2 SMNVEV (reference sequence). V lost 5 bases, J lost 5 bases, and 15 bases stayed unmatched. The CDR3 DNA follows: TGTGCCAGCAGTATGAGACAGGGTTTCGTGACAGATAATTCACCCCTCCACTTT. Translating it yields CASSMRQGFVTDNSPLHF.

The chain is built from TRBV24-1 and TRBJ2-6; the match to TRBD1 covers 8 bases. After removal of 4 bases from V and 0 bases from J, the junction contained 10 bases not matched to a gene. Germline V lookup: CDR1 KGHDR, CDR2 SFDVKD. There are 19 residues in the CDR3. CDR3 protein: CATSDARQGLISGANVLTF. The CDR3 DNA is TGTGCCACCAGTGACGCCCGACAGGGGCTGATCTCTGGGGCCAACGTCCTGACTTTC.

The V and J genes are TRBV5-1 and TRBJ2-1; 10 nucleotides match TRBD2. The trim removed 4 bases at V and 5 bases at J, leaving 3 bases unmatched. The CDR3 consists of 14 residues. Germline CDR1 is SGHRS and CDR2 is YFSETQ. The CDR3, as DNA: TGCGCCAGCAGCCGGACTAGCGGAAACAATGAGCAGTTCTTC. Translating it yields CASSRTSGNNEQFF. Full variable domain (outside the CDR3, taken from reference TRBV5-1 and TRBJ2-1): KAGVTQTPRYLIKTRGQQVTLSCSPISGHRSVSWYQQTPGQGLQFLFEYFSETQRNKGNFPGRFSGRQFSNSRSEMNVSTLELGDSALYLCASSRTSGNNEQFFGPGTRLTVL.

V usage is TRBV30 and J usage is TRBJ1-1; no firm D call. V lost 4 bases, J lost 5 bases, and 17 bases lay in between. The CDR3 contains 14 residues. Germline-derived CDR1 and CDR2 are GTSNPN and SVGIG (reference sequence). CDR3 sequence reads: CAWKLLRGGTEAFF. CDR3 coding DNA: TGTGCCTGGAAACTTTTGCGGGGAGGAACTGAAGCTTTCTTT. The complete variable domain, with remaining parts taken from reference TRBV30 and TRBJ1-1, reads SQTIHQWPATLVQPVGSPLSLECTVEGTSNPNLYWYRQAAGRGLQLLFYSVGIGQISSEVPQNLSASRPQDRQFILSSKKLLLSDSGFYLCAWKLLRGGTEAFFGQGTRLTVV.

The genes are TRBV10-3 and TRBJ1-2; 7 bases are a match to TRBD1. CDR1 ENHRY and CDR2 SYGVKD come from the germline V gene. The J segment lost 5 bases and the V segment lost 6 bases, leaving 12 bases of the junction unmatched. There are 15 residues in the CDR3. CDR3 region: CAISRDSRPQYGYTF. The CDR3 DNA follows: TGTGCCATCAGCAGGGACAGCCGGCCACAATATGGCTACACCTTC.

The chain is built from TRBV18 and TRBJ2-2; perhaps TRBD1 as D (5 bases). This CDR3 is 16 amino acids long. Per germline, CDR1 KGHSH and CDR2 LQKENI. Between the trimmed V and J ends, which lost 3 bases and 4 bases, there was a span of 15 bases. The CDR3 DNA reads TGTGCCAGCTCACCGGCCTCCCAGGGCGGCACCGGGGAGCTGTTTTTT. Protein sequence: CASSPASQGGTGELFF.